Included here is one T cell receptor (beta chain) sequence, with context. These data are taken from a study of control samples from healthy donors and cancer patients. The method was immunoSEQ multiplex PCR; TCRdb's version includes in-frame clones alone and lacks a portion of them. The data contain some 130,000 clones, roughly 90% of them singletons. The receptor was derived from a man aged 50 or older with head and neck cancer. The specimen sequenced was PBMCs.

In DNA, the CDR3 is TGTGCCAGCATGGGGTCTAGCGGTAGGGAGACCCAGTACTTC. This translates into CASMGSSGRETQYF. The chain is built from TRBV5-4 and TRBJ2-5; TRBD2 matches 7 bases. The CDR3 sequence is 14 residues long. The germline V gene has CDR1 SGHNT and CDR2 YYREEE (reference sequence). V gave up 6 bases and J gave up 5 bases; unmatched junction bases: 10.